The clone carrying this T cell receptor (beta chain) was seen once. CDR1 and CDR2 from the germline V gene are MNHNS and SASEGT. This CDR3 region has 14 residues. The ends lost 4 bases at V and 2 bases at J; junction bases unmatched: 4. The sample comes from a study of control samples from healthy donors and cancer patients. Generated by immunoSEQ multiplex PCR, the TCRdb table keeps only in-frame clones and is missing some. The sample contains 210,000 or so clones, around 90% of which appear only once. This sequence originates from a man aged 25 to 40 in good health. Sequencing input: blood. The genes are TRBV6-1 and TRBJ1-2; 7 bases agree with TRBD1. CDR3 in amino acids: CASSASGGNYGYTF. The CDR3 coding sequence is TGTGCCAGCAGTGCGTCAGGGGGGAACTATGGCTACACCTTC.